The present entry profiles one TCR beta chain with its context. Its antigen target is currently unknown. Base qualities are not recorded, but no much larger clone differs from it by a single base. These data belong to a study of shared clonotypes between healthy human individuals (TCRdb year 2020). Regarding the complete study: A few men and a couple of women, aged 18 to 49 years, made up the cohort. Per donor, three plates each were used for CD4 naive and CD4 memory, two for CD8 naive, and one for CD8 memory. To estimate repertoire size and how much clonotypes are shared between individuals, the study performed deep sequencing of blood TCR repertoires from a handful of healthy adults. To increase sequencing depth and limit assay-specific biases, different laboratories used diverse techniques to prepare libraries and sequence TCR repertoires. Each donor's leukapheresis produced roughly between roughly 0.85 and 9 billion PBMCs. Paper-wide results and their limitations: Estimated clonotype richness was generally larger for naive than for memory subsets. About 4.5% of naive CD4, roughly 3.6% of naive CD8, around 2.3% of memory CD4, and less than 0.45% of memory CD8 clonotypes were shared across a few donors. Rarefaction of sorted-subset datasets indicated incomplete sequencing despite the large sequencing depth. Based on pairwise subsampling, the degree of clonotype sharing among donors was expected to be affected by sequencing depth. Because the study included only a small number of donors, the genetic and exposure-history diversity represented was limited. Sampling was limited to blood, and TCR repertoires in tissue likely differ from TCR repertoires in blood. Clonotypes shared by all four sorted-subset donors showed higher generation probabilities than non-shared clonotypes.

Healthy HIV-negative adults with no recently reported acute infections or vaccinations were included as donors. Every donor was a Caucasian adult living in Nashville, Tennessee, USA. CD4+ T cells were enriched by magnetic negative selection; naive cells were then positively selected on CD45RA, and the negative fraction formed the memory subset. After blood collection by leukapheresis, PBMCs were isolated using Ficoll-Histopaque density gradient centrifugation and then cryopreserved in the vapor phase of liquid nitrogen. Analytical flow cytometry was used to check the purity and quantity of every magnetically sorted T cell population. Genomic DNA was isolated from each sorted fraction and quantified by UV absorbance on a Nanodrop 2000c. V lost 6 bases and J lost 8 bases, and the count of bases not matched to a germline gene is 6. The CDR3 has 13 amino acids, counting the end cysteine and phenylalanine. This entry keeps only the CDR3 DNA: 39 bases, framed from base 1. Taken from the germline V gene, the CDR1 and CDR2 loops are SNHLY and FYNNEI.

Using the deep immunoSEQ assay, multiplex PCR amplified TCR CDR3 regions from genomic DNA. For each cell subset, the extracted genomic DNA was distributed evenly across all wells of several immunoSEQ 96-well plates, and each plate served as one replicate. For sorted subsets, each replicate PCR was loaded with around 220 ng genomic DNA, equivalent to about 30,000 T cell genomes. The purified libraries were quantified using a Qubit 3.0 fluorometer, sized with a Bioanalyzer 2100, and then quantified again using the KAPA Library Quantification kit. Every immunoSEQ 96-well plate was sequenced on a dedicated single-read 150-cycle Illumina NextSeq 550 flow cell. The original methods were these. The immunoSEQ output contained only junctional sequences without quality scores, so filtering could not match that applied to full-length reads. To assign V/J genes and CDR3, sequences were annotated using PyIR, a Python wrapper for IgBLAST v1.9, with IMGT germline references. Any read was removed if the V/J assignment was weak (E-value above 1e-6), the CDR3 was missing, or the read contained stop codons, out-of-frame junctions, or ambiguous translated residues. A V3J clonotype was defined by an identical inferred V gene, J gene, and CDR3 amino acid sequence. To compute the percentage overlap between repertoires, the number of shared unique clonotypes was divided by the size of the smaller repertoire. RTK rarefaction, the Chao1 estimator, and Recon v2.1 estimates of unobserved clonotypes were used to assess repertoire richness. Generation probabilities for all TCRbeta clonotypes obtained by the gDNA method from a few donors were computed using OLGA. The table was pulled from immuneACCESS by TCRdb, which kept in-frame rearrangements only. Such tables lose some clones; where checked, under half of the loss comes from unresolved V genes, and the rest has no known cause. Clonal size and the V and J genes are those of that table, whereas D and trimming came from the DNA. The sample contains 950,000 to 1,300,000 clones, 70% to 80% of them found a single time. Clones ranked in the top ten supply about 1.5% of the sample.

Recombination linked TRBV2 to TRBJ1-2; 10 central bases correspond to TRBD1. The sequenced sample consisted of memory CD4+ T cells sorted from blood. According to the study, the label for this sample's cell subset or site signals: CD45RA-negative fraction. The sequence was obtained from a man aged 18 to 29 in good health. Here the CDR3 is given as CASSPGQGSGYTF. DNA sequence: TGTGCCAGCAGCCCGGGACAGGGGTCCGGCTACACCTTC.